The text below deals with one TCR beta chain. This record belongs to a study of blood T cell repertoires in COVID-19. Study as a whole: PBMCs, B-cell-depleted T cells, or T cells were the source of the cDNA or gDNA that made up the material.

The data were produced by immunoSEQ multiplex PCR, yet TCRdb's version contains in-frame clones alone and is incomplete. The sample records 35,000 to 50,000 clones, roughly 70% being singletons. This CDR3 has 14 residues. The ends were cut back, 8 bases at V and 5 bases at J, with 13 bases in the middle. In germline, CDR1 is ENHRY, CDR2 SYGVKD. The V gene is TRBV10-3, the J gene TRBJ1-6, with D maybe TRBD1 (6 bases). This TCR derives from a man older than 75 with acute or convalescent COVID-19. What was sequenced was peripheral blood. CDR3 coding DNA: TGTGCCATCTCGGGTGACAGGCATAATTCACCCCTCCACTTT. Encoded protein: CAISGDRHNSPLHF.